Listed here are 20 T cell receptor beta chains from one sample, sequenced in a study of blood T cell repertoires in COVID-19. Profiling relied on immunoSEQ multiplex PCR, and the TCRdb table lists in-frame clones only, not all of them. The sample consists of roughly 500,000 clones, about 91% of them appearing once. The specimen sequenced was peripheral blood. These receptors came from a man between 18 and 35 years old with COVID-19, enrolled during active disease.

A word on this clone: Other DNA sequences within the sample encode an identical CDR3. The rearrangement joins TRBV29-1 to TRBJ1-2, with unresolved D. The CDR3 runs 11 residues. Deletions cut 3 bases from V and 4 bases from J, with 6 bases between. The germline gives CDR1 SQVTM, CDR2 ANQGSEA. The CDR3 protein is CSVDSSYGYTF. The CDR3 nucleotides read TGCAGCGTTGATAGCAGCTATGGCTACACCTTC. Filled out from reference TRBV29-1 and TRBJ1-2, the complete variable domain reads SAVISQKPSRDICQRGTSLTIQCQVDSQVTMMFWYRQQPGQSLTLIATANQGSEATYESGFVIDKFPISRPNLTFSTLTVSNMSPEDSSIYLCSVDSSYGYTFGSGTRLTVV.

The genes are TRBV28 and TRBJ2-5, with D maybe TRBD2 (5 bases). In germline, CDR1 is MDHEN, CDR2 SYDVKM. The germline V and J ends were trimmed by 0 bases and 7 bases, with 12 bases remaining between them. This CDR3 region has 14 residues. CDR3 sequence (DNA): TGTGCCAGCAGTTTATGGTCCCGAGGAGGGACCCAGTACTTC. It translates to CASSLWSRGGTQYF.

This clone was recorded only once. The V call is TRBV5-4, the J call TRBJ1-4, with D possibly being TRBD1 (5 bases). CDR1 is SGHNT and CDR2 is YYREEE in the germline V gene (reference sequence). This CDR3 comprises 14 residues. V lost 1 base and J 5 bases, leaving 9 bases between the germline ends. For the CDR3, the DNA is TGTGCCAGCAGCTTGCATCCAGGGAATGAAAAACTGTTTTTT. Amino acid sequence: CASSLHPGNEKLFF.

V gene TRBV19 combines with J gene TRBJ2-1; D is undetermined. Germline values: CDR1 LNHDA, CDR2 SQIVND (reference sequence). The CDR3 covers 11 residues. Trimming pared 4 bases from V and 6 bases from J, leaving 4 bases between. Written as DNA, the CDR3 is TGTGCCAGTAGTACCTTCAATGAGCAGTTCTTC. Protein: CASSTFNEQFF.

The chain employs TRBV5-1 and TRBJ2-4; 12 bases agree with TRBD1. The germline V gene has CDR1 SGHRS and CDR2 YFSETQ. This CDR3 has 16 residues. Unmatched junction bases numbered 5, after V lost 4 bases and J lost 3 bases. CDR3 protein: CASSRDRGLIKNIQYF. CDR3 nucleotide sequence: TGCGCCAGCAGCAGGGACAGGGGGCTAATCAAAAACATTCAGTACTTC.

V is TRBV4-1 and J is TRBJ2-7; D perhaps matches TRBD1 (5 bases). This CDR3 region has 16 residues. Germline V gene data show CDR1 as MGHRA and CDR2 as YSYEKL. Trimming left V 1 base short and J 0 bases short, with 13 bases between. The CDR3 DNA is TGCGCCAGCAGCCAAGCCCCGACAGAGAGCTCCTACGAGCAGTACTTC. Translation: CASSQAPTESSYEQYF.

V is TRBV7-2 and J is TRBJ1-2; 9 bases line up with TRBD1. V dropped 1 base and J dropped 7; count of bases not matched to a gene: 10. This CDR3 region has 16 residues. The germline V gene has CDR1 SGHTA and CDR2 FQGNSA. CDR3 residues: CASSLGPGQGIFGYTF. CDR3 DNA: TGTGCCAGCAGCTTAGGGCCGGGACAGGGTATTTTTGGCTACACCTTC.

This sequence joins TRBV7-9 and TRBJ1-1, with no clear D. V was trimmed by 6 bases and J by 10 bases, leaving 12 bases between them. Germline CDR1 and CDR2: SEHNR and FQNEAQ (reference sequence). The CDR3 extends over 11 amino acids. Here the CDR3 reads CASSSGRGAFF. The CDR3 DNA reads as TGTGCCAGCAGTTCCGGGCGGGGAGCTTTCTTT.

The chain couples TRBV11-3 to TRBJ1-1; possible D gene TRBD1, 5 bases. V was clipped by 5 bases and J by 3 bases, with 10 bases between them. The germline gives CDR1 SGHNT, CDR2 YENEEA. The CDR3 has 13 amino acids. CDR3 protein: CASSLRQHTEAFF. DNA of the CDR3: TGTGCCAGCAGCCTTAGACAGCACACTGAAGCTTTCTTT.

The genes are TRBV15 and TRBJ2-1; D possibly corresponds to TRBD2 (6 bases). V lost 5 bases to trimming and J lost 8 bases, with 16 bases between them. The CDR3 has 14 amino acids. Germline V gene lookup returns CDR1 LNHNV and CDR2 YYDKDF (reference sequence). The CDR3: CATSDGRMTYEQFF. The CDR3, as DNA: TGTGCCACCAGCGACGGGAGAATGACCTATGAGCAGTTCTTC.

The chain has TRBV10-3 and TRBJ2-1, with D perhaps TRBD2 (6 bases). V lost 0 bases and J lost 3, with 12 bases in between. The CDR3 spans 16 residues. Germline lookup yields CDR1 ENHRY and CDR2 SYGVKD. CDR3 residues: CAISESISGYYNEQFF. The CDR3 nucleotides read TGTGCCATCAGTGAGTCTATTAGCGGCTACTACAATGAGCAGTTCTTC.

J is TRBJ2-1 and V is TRBV12-5; D not certain. Germline CDR1 reads LGHNT; CDR2 reads FRNRAP. V lost 8 bases, J lost 4 bases, and 9 bases lay in between. This CDR3 has 12 residues. CDR3 loop: CASKTDYNEQFF. CDR3 coding DNA: TGTGCTAGTAAAACTGATTACAATGAGCAGTTCTTC. Full variable domain (rest looked up from reference TRBV12-5 and TRBJ2-1): DARVTQTPRHKVTEMGQEVTMRCQPILGHNTVFWYRQTMMQGLELLAYFRNRAPLDDSGMPKDRFSAEMPDATLATLKIQPSEPRDSAVYFCASKTDYNEQFFGPGTRLTVL.

V is TRBV19 and J is TRBJ2-1; 10 bases align to TRBD2. Germline assignment: CDR1 LNHDA and CDR2 SQIVND (reference sequence). Trimming took 1 base from V and 7 from J; bases not matched to a gene: 4. The CDR3 is 15 amino acids. In DNA form, the CDR3 reads TGTGCCAGTAGTATAGCAGCACTAGCGGGAAATGAGCAGTTCTTC. Amino acid sequence: CASSIAALAGNEQFF.

V usage is TRBV11-2 and J usage is TRBJ1-5, with 10 bases matching TRBD1. V shed 5 bases, J shed 5 bases, and the junction held 9 bases outside the gene matches. The CDR3 is 16 residues long. CDR1 and CDR2 (germline): SGHAT, FQNNGV. CDR3 residues: CASSPRTGGAYQPQHF. DNA for the CDR3: TGTGCCAGCAGCCCAAGGACAGGGGGAGCCTATCAGCCCCAGCATTTT.

A few counts support this clone. This sequence joins TRBV27 and TRBJ1-6; D is unclear. The germline V gene has CDR1 MNHEY and CDR2 SMNVEV (reference sequence). Trimming cost V 1 base and J 9 bases, with 7 bases left between them. The length of the CDR3 is 13 residues. The CDR3 sequence is CASSLLNSSPLHF. The CDR3 coding sequence is TGTGCCAGCAGTTTATTGAATAGTTCACCCCTCCACTTT.

Here the CDR3 reads CASSSRQGDQPQHF. The CDR3 DNA reads as TGTGCCAGCAGCTCCAGACAGGGAGATCAGCCCCAGCATTTT. The chain recombines TRBV7-9 with TRBJ1-5, with 7 positions matching TRBD1. Trimming took 4 bases from V and 5 from J; bases not matched to a gene: 5. The CDR3 consists of 14 residues. Germline-derived CDR1 and CDR2 are SEHNR and FQNEAQ (reference sequence).

CDR3 region: CASSQDLTGQPQHF. CDR3 nucleotide sequence: TGTGCCAGCAGCCAAGATTTAACGGGGCAGCCCCAGCATTTT. The chain combines TRBV3-1 (or the pseudogene TRBV3-2) with TRBJ1-5; D not resolved. The length of the CDR3 is 14 residues. Per the germline V gene, CDR1 is LGHDT and CDR2 is YNNKEL (reference sequence). V was clipped by 0 bases and J by 7 bases, with 10 bases between them.

The rearrangement links TRBV12-3 or TRBV12-4 to TRBJ2-3, with a weak D call TRBD1 (5 bases). The CDR3 sequence is 13 residues long. V was cut by 1 base and J by 7 bases, with 9 bases left in between. The CDR3 bases are TGTGCCAGCAGTTTAGGGACAAGCTATACGCAGTATTTT. Translated, it gives CASSLGTSYTQYF.

This chain uses TRBV11-2 with TRBJ2-1, with TRBD2 matching over 9 bases. This CDR3 has 18 amino acids. Trimming at V came to 2 bases and at J to 8 bases, leaving 16 bases not matched to a gene. CDR1 SGHAT and CDR2 FQNNGV come from the germline V gene. DNA for the CDR3: TGTGCCAGCAGCTTACGAGGCCACGTAGCGGGAGAGAGGGATGAGCAGTTCTTC. Protein: CASSLRGHVAGERDEQFF.

The V gene is TRBV7-9, the J gene TRBJ1-2, with D uncertain. Germline CDR1 is SEHNR and CDR2 is FQNEAQ (reference sequence). The V end was cut by 5 bases, the J end by 3 bases, with 13 bases between. The CDR3 spans 14 residues. CDR3 region: CASSEVRTDYGYTF. The CDR3 nucleotides read TGTGCCAGCAGCGAGGTCCGGACTGACTATGGCTACACCTTC.